This T cell receptor (beta chain) was recovered during a study of cytomegalovirus exposure and HLA in healthy donors. Clones were sequenced by immunoSEQ multiplex PCR, and TCRdb holds only the in-frame ones, with some missing. The sample lists approximately 180,000 clones, roughly 86% seen once, with less than 3.5% in the top ten. Per the germline V gene, CDR1 is SGHRS and CDR2 is YFSETQ. The CDR3 spans 15 residues. V lost 0 bases, J lost 2 bases, and 9 bases lay in between. Among the roughly 120 subjects of the validation cohort, separate from the roughly 700-subject first cohort, were the donors. Sequenced sample: PBMCs. This receptor was taken from a man aged 18-30 years in good health and CMV-seropositive. This chain connects TRBV5-1 to TRBJ1-5; a possible D gene is TRBD1 (6 bases). CDR3 DNA: TGCGCCAGCAGCTTGGCAGGGGCAGGCAATCAGCCCCAGCATTTT. Protein product: CASSLAGAGNQPQHF.